Below, 9 T cell receptor beta chains from the same sample are listed, as sequenced in a study of post-analysis software for immune sequencing data. Regarding the study as a whole: About 5 TRBV segments were significantly more frequent in patients than in controls. TRBV5-6, TRBV5-1 and TRBV20-1 were among these segments.

These receptors' targets are unknown. Unique molecular identifiers were built into the TCR beta cDNA libraries. TCRdb called the PCR reads again in MiXCR, with one record for every CDR3 protein. The sample shows roughly 870,000 distinct CDR3 sequences, 53% of them seen only once. The sample taken for sequencing was blood. The source of these receptors is a girl between 5 and 17 years old with multiple sclerosis.

V gene TRBV5-4 combines with J gene TRBJ2-5; either TRBD1 or TRBD2 may fit D (5 bases each). From germline, CDR1 is SGHNT and CDR2 YYREEE (reference sequence). This CDR3 is 14 amino acids long. Between the trimmed V and J ends, which lost 4 bases and 0 bases, there was a span of 10 bases. The CDR3 bases are TGTGCCAGCAGCGGCCGGGACGACCAAGAGACCCAGTACTTC. Amino acids: CASSGRDDQETQYF.

The rearrangement joins TRBV20-1 to TRBJ2-3; D gene unclear. The CDR3 has 10 residues. In germline, CDR1 is DFQATT, CDR2 SNEGSKA (reference sequence). Between the trimmed V and J ends, which lost 3 bases and 4 bases, there was a span of 2 bases. The DNA for the CDR3 is TGCAGTGCTAGTTCAGATACGCAGTATTTT. Protein product: CSASSDTQYF.

Here the CDR3 reads CSVGARGRVYEQYF. Written as DNA, the CDR3 is TGCAGCGTTGGTGCAAGAGGGCGAGTCTACGAGCAGTACTTC. The V and J genes are TRBV29-1 and TRBJ2-7; possible D gene TRBD2, 5 bases. The length of the CDR3 is 14 residues. Looked up from germline, CDR1 is SQVTM and CDR2 is ANQGSEA. V lost 4 bases and J 3 bases, leaving 16 bases between the germline ends.

This clonotype was counted at least ten times. The chain uses TRBV12-3 or TRBV12-4 and TRBJ1-6; the D gene is possibly TRBD1 (5 bases). Trimming pared 5 bases from V and 7 bases from J, leaving 15 bases between. This CDR3 contains 15 residues. The DNA for the CDR3 is TGTGCCAGCAGTCCTGGGACGGGCGGGAATTCACCCCTCCACTTT. It codes for CASSPGTGGNSPLHF.

The chain couples TRBV29-1 to TRBJ1-1; D gene ambiguous. Trimming stripped 3 bases from V and 6 bases from J, with 5 bases between. CDR3 size: 10 residues. Germline lookup yields CDR1 SQVTM and CDR2 ANQGSEA. The CDR3 DNA reads as TGCAGCGTTGAGGCCTCTGAAGCTTTCTTT. The encoded protein is CSVEASEAFF.

V usage is TRBV10-3 and J usage is TRBJ1-2, with TRBD1 as a possible D gene (5 bases). The germline V gene has CDR1 ENHRY and CDR2 SYGVKD. The CDR3 has 14 residues. V lost 6 bases and J lost 6, with 17 bases in between. Here the CDR3 reads CAIREFRDGDGYTF. CDR3 nucleotides: TGTGCCATCAGGGAATTCCGGGACGGCGATGGCTACACCTTC.

This clonotype was seen only a few times. CDR3 in DNA: TGTGCCAGTACAGTGGGGCATGGCTACACCTTC. Encoded protein: CASTVGHGYTF. The V gene is TRBV12-3 or TRBV12-4, the J gene TRBJ1-2; perhaps TRBD1 as D (5 bases). The CDR3 runs 11 residues. V dropped 9 bases and J dropped 6 bases, with 11 bases sitting between them.

This chain links TRBV5-1 with TRBJ2-1; D unclear. Germline V gene data show CDR1 as SGHRS and CDR2 as YFSETQ. This CDR3 is built from 13 residues. The V and J ends lost 4 bases and 9 bases respectively, with 14 bases between them. The CDR3 sequence: CASSVSTGSEQFF. CDR3 coding DNA: TGCGCCAGCAGCGTCTCTACCGGAAGTGAGCAGTTCTTC.

This chain links TRBV5-1 with TRBJ2-1; 10 bases agree with TRBD2. The J call may be mistaken, given a closer DNA end match to TRBJ2-7. The CDR3 sequence is 16 residues long. Germline lookup yields CDR1 SGHRS and CDR2 YFSETQ. The CDR3 DNA follows: TGCGCCAGCAGCTTGTGGCTAGCGGGAGCCTACAATGAGCAGTACTTC. Its protein is CASSLWLAGAYNEQYF.